This record concerns one T cell receptor beta chain sequence. Its antigen is unidentified. The entirety of the isolated RNA underwent reverse transcription, so expressed TCRB transcripts were sequenced. Assay used: immunoSEQ multiplex PCR; TCRdb lists only in-frame clones, some missing. This sample yields a few hundred thousand clones, of which 25% to 35% are seen a single time; 3.5% to 4.5% belongs to the top ten. The sample belongs to a study of beta chain features in type 1 diabetes. Study-level findings and limits: Patients with Type 1 diabetes showed moderately but significantly shorter TCRB CDR3s in all four CD4+ subsets.

Germline V gives CDR1 SGHVS, CDR2 FQNEAQ. V shed 6 bases, J shed 8 bases, and the junction held 2 bases outside the gene matches. The CDR3 covers 13 residues. The chain carries TRBV7-8 and TRBJ2-1; 12 positions match TRBD2. Sample: central memory CD4+ T cells from blood. This clonotype originated in a man younger than 40 in good health. For the CDR3, the DNA is TGTGCCAGCAGTCTAGCGGGAGGGGATGAGCAGTTCTTC. Amino acid sequence: CASSLAGGDEQFF.